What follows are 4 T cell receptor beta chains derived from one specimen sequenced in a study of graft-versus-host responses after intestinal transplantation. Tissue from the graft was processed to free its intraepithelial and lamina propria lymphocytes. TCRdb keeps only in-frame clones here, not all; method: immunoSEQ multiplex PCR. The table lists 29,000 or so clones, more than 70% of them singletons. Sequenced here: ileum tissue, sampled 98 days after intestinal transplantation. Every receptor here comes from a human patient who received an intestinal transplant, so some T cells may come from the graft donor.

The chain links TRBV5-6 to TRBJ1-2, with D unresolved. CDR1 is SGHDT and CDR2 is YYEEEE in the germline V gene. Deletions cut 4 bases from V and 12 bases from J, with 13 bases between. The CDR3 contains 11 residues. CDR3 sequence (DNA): TGTGCCAGCAGCCTAGGACTCGCCCACACCTTC. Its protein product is CASSLGLAHTF.

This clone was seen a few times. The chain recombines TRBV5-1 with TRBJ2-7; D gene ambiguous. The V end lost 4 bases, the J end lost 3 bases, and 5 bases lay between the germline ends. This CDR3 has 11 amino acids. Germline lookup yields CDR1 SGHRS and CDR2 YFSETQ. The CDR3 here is CASSPGYEQYF. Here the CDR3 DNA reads TGCGCCAGCAGCCCAGGCTACGAGCAGTACTTC. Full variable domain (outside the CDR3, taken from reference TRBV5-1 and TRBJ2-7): KAGVTQTPRYLIKTRGQQVTLSCSPISGHRSVSWYQQTPGQGLQFLFEYFSETQRNKGNFPGRFSGRQFSNSRSEMNVSTLELGDSALYLCASSPGYEQYFGPGTRLTVT.

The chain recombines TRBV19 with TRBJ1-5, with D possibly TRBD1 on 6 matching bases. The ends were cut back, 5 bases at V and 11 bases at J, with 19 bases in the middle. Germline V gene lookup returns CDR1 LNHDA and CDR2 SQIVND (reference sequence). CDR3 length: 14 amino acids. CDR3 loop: CASSGQIADPTQHF. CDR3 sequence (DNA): TGTGCCAGTAGTGGACAGATAGCCGATCCTACCCAGCATTTT.

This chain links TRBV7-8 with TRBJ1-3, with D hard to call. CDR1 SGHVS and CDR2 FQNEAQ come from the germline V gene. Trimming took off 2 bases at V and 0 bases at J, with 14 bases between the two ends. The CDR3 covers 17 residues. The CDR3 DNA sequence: TGTGCCAGCAGCTTAAGGGCGGGCGGGCCCTCTGGAAACACCATATATTTT. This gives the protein CASSLRAGGPSGNTIYF.